The 12 T cell receptor beta chains reported below all come from one sample, sequenced in a study of T cell responses to AZD1222 COVID-19 vaccine. Measured with immunoSEQ multiplex PCR; TCRdb has only the in-frame clones, and not every one. The sample consists of more than 90,000 clones, over 75% of them appearing once. The starting material was peripheral blood, obtained 28 days after the second AZD1222 dose. The receptors derive from an adult who received the AZD1222 COVID-19 vaccine.

This clone was observed a few times. The rearrangement joins TRBV27 to TRBJ2-1, with D possibly TRBD1 on 6 matching bases. The CDR3 covers 16 residues. Looked up from germline, CDR1 is MNHEY and CDR2 is SMNVEV (reference sequence). V was shortened by 6 bases and J by 3 bases, with 18 bases between the two germline ends. DNA of the CDR3: TGTGCCAGCAGCAACCTGAACAGGGACCTCTACAATGAGCAGTTCTTC. Its protein is CASSNLNRDLYNEQFF.

The chain has TRBV28 and TRBJ2-6, with D maybe TRBD2 (6 bases). Between the trimmed V and J ends, which lost 5 bases and 2 bases, there was a span of 10 bases. CDR3 size: 15 residues. Germline V gene data show CDR1 as MDHEN and CDR2 as SYDVKM. The chain's CDR3 is CASSELATGANVLTF. The DNA for the CDR3 is TGTGCCAGCAGTGAACTAGCCACTGGGGCCAACGTCCTGACTTTC.

The V and J genes are TRBV9 and TRBJ1-2, with 8 bases matching TRBD1. Germline trimming cut 0 bases from V and 2 bases from J; bases unmatched to any gene: 12. Germline CDR1 SGDLS, CDR2 YYNGEE. The CDR3 covers 18 residues. CDR3 loop: CASSVATGGRGRNYGYTF. CDR3 nucleotide sequence: TGTGCCAGCAGCGTAGCTACAGGGGGTCGGGGACGGAACTATGGCTACACCTTC.

The chain carries TRBV11-2 and TRBJ2-7; 7 bases fit TRBD1. Per the germline V gene, CDR1 is SGHAT and CDR2 is FQNNGV. The CDR3 totals 13 residues. The J segment lost 4 bases and the V segment lost 5 bases, leaving 5 bases of the junction unmatched. The CDR3 loop is CASSTDRVYEQYF. DNA of the CDR3: TGTGCCAGCAGCACCGACAGGGTTTACGAGCAGTACTTC.

The rearrangement uses TRBV3-1 (or the pseudogene TRBV3-2) and TRBJ1-4, with TRBD1 as a possible D gene (5 bases). Germline CDR1 is LGHDT and CDR2 is YNNKEL (reference sequence). Trimming shortened V by 1 base and J by 11 bases, and 17 bases separated the two germline ends. This CDR3 contains 15 residues. The CDR3 loop reads CASSQGGGERWKLFF. DNA for the CDR3: TGTGCCAGCAGCCAAGGTGGGGGTGAGAGGTGGAAACTGTTTTTT.

The rearrangement links TRBV4-3 to TRBJ2-5, with TRBD2 as a possible D gene (6 bases). Germline CDR1 is LGHNA and CDR2 is YSLEER. The germline V and J ends were trimmed by 0 bases and 4 bases, with 12 bases remaining between them. The CDR3 contains 15 residues. CDR3 protein: CASSQDQLAGETQYF. The CDR3 DNA follows: TGCGCCAGCAGCCAAGATCAACTAGCTGGAGAGACCCAGTACTTC.

The chain carries TRBV28 and TRBJ2-1; no clear D. Deletions cut 6 bases from V and 0 bases from J, with 12 bases between. The length of the CDR3 is 15 residues. From germline, CDR1 is MDHEN and CDR2 SYDVKM. As DNA, the CDR3 is TGTGCCAGCAGACTCGAAAACCTCTCCTACAATGAGCAGTTCTTC. Its protein is CASRLENLSYNEQFF. The whole variable domain, remainder taken from reference TRBV28 and TRBJ2-1, is DVKVTQSSRYLVKRTGEKVFLECVQDMDHENMFWYRQDPGLGLRLIYFSYDVKMKEKGDIPEGYSVSREKKERFSLILESASTNQTSMYLCASRLENLSYNEQFFGPGTRLTVL.

The chain has TRBV6-5 and TRBJ1-1; D remains ambiguous. V was pared by 6 bases and J by 0 bases, with 8 bases between. The CDR3 sequence is 13 residues long. CDR1 and CDR2 from the germline V gene are MNHEY and SVGAGI. The CDR3 sequence is CASRRAMNTEAFF. CDR3 coding DNA: TGTGCCAGCAGGCGGGCCATGAACACTGAAGCTTTCTTT.

This chain links TRBV29-1 with TRBJ2-1; 10 bases are shared with TRBD2. The CDR3 has 14 residues. The junction had 7 bases not matched to a gene; V was cut back by 7 bases and J by 4 bases. Germline-derived CDR1 and CDR2 are SQVTM and ANQGSEA. The CDR3 DNA sequence: TGCAGCGGAACCGGGACTAGCGTGTACAATGAGCAGTTCTTC. This codes for CSGTGTSVYNEQFF.

The chain has TRBV25-1 and TRBJ2-1; TRBD1 is a possible D gene (6 bases). This CDR3 has 12 amino acids. The V and J ends lost 6 bases and 10 bases respectively, with 13 bases between them. Germline CDR1 reads MGHDK; CDR2 reads SYGVNS. The CDR3 nucleotides read TGTGCCAGCAGCAACAGGGCTGTGGAGCAGTTCTTC. Amino acids: CASSNRAVEQFF. Together with reference TRBV25-1 and TRBJ2-1, the CDR3 gives the full variable domain: EADIYQTPRYLVIGTGKKITLECSQTMGHDKMYWYQQDPGMELHLIHYSYGVNSTEKGDLSSESTVSRIRTEHFPLTLESARPSHTSQYLCASSNRAVEQFFGPGTRLTVL.

The chain is built from TRBV5-4 and TRBJ2-6; D is ambiguous. Germline loops: CDR1 SGHNT, CDR2 YYREEE (reference sequence). V gave up 3 bases and J gave up 2 bases, with 18 bases separating them. The CDR3 spans 18 residues. The CDR3 DNA sequence: TGTGCCAGCAGCTCGCCCGCCCGAAGCACGGCTGGGGCCAACGTCCTGACTTTC. Translated: CASSSPARSTAGANVLTF.

This clone was seen a few times. The V call is TRBV9, the J call TRBJ1-3, with D possibly TRBD1 on 5 matching bases. In germline, CDR1 is SGDLS, CDR2 YYNGEE. The CDR3 covers 12 residues. V dropped 7 bases and J dropped 4 bases, with 9 bases sitting between them. CDR3 in amino acids: CASGGVGNTIYF. The CDR3 DNA reads TGTGCCAGCGGAGGGGTCGGAAACACCATATATTTT. The full variable domain, completed using reference TRBV9 and TRBJ1-3, is DSGVTQTPKHLITATGQRVTLRCSPRSGDLSVYWYQQSLDQGLQFLIQYYNGEERAKGNILERFSAQQFPDLHSELNLSSLELGDSALYFCASGGVGNTIYFGEGSWLTVV.